This TCR beta chain was found in a study of cytomegalovirus exposure and HLA in healthy donors. Study-wide results and limits: Altogether, more than 150 TCR beta chains were recorded as cytomegalovirus-associated. Common viral pathogens (according to a later analysis) appeared linked to several of the most significant clusters. Roughly even sequencing depth across donors was the assumption behind the presence/absence analyses.

This CDR3 contains 16 residues. In germline, CDR1 is LGHNA, CDR2 YSLEER. J lost 10 bases, V lost 0 bases, and 9 bases had no gene match. 13 Jbeta primers and 60 Vbeta primers were used for the PCR. TCRdb's table, derived via immunoSEQ multiplex PCR, lists solely in-frame clones and lacks some. Here the sample spans under 200,000 clones, 79% being singletons. Comment on this clone: Its specificity is not known.

This chain joins TRBV4-3 and TRBJ1-6; 7 bases are a match to TRBD1. The TCR was taken from a woman aged 25-40 years in good health and CMV-seropositive. Sequenced sample: PBMCs. CDR3 coding DNA: TGCGCCAGCAGCCAAGATCCAGGGGGGAGAAGCTCACCCCTCCACTTT. Amino acid sequence: CASSQDPGGRSSPLHF.